A selection of T cell receptor beta chains follows, all from one sample in a study of CD8 T cells in ankylosing spondylitis. TCRdb re-analysed the 5' RACE reads in MiXCR, keeping a single row per CDR3 protein. Of hundreds of thousands of distinct CDR3 sequences in the sample, approximately 26% are singletons; the top ten hold roughly 1%. The sample comprised blood, either unsorted or a sorted T cell fraction (not recorded which). These receptors were obtained from a male donor with ankylosing spondylitis. CDR3s include the opening cysteine and the closing phenylalanine or tryptophan. D genes are given only for firm matches. The size of a clone is reported for some rows only, either as once, few or many, or as a class for expanded clones.

>-|TRBJ1-2|few|TRBV5-1
TGCGCCAGCAGTTACTCCACAGGGCCCAACTATGGCTACACCTTC
CASSYSTGPNYGYTF
>-|TRBJ2-3|-|TRBV20-1
TGCAGTGCGAGTGAGGGGGGCGCCGGAGATACGCAGTATTTT
CSASEGGAGDTQYF
>-|TRBJ2-2|-|TRBV5-6
TGTGCCAGCAGCTTCTATTCGGGAGCTTACACCGGGGAGCTGTTTTTT
CASSFYSGAYTGELFF
>-|TRBJ2-1|-|TRBV3-1
TGTGCCAGCACGCCGGACCAGAGCTCCTACAATGAGCAGTTCTTC
CASTPDQSSYNEQFF
>-|TRBJ1-1|-|TRBV29-1
TGCAGCGCTCCCCTGGCCCTGAACACTGAAGCTTTCTTT
CSAPLALNTEAFF
>TRBD2|TRBJ2-2|few|TRBV20-1
TGCAGTGCTAGAGCGCTAAGGGTCCGGGGGGGGCGTAAGAACACCGGGGAGCTGTTTTTT
CSARALRVRGGRKNTGELFF
>-|TRBJ2-4|few|TRBV12-3/TRBV12-4
TGTGCCAGCAGTTTAGGGTACCTAGCCAAAAACATTCAGTACTTC
CASSLGYLAKNIQYF
>-|TRBJ2-7|many|TRBV29-1
TGCAGCGTTGCAAGATGGGGGGAAGGGTCCTACGAGCAGTACTTC
CSVARWGEGSYEQYF
>-|TRBJ1-1|few|TRBV12-3/TRBV12-4
TGTGCCAGCAGTCGGGGGGGCAGGGCGAACACTGAAGCTTTCTTT
CASSRGGRANTEAFF
>-|TRBJ2-1|few|TRBV7-2
TGTGCCAGCAGCGCGGACTCCCAGATGAATGAGCAGTTCTTC
CASSADSQMNEQFF
>TRBD1|TRBJ2-2|-|TRBV6-1
TGTGCCAGCAGTCCGACAGGGTATAACACCGGGGAGCTGTTTTTT
CASSPTGYNTGELFF
>TRBD1|TRBJ1-5|-|TRBV6-1
TGTGCCAGCAGGGACACCGGGACAGGTAACGACAATCAGCCCCAGCATTTT
CASRDTGTGNDNQPQHF
>-|TRBJ2-5|-|TRBV20-1
TGCAGTGCTACCAGGACGGTGGGGGAGACCCAGTACTTC
CSATRTVGETQYF
>-|TRBJ2-3|few|TRBV12-3/TRBV12-4
TGTGCCAGCATGAAGGGAAGAGGAGCAGCCGAGGATACGCAGTATTTT
CASMKGRGAAEDTQYF
>-|TRBJ2-1|-|TRBV6-1
TGTGCCAGCAGTGATCCGGGCCCCTCCTACAATGAGCAGTTCTTC
CASSDPGPSYNEQFF
>-|TRBJ2-1|few|TRBV5-1
TGCGCCAGCAGCTTGTCAGGAGGCAGCAATGAGCAGTTCTTC
CASSLSGGSNEQFF
>TRBD1|TRBJ1-1|-|TRBV5-1
TGCGCCAGCGAGGCAGGGGGCTTTGACACTGAAGCTTTCTTT
CASEAGGFDTEAFF
>TRBD1|TRBJ2-2|-|TRBV27
TGTGCCAGCAGTCTTATTTGGACAGGGGCTTACACCGGGGAGCTGTTTTTT
CASSLIWTGAYTGELFF
>TRBD1|TRBJ1-1|many|TRBV12-3/TRBV12-4
TGTGCCAGCAGTCAAAGGACAGGGCCCTTGGAGACTGAAGCTTTCTTT
CASSQRTGPLETEAFF
>-|TRBJ1-6|many|TRBV29-1
TGCAGCGTTGGGTGGGGGCAAGATTCACCCCTCCACTTT
CSVGWGQDSPLHF
>-|TRBJ2-1|few|TRBV4-2
TGTGCCAGCAGCCAAGATGGGGCTAGCTCGAATGAGCAGTTCTTC
CASSQDGASSNEQFF
>-|TRBJ2-3|-|TRBV9
TGTGCCAGCAGCTCGTCGGCTGGGATAGATACGCAGTATTTT
CASSSSAGIDTQYF
>TRBD2|TRBJ2-5|-|TRBV4-2
TGTGCCAGCAGCCAAGGTTCCGGGACTAGCGGGAGTTACCAGTACTTC
CASSQGSGTSGSYQYF
>TRBD2|TRBJ2-3|-|TRBV20-1
TGCAGTGCACCAGCGGGAGGGGACACAGATACGCAGTATTTT
CSAPAGGDTDTQYF
>TRBD1|TRBJ2-2|-|TRBV7-7
TGTGCCAGCAGAGACAGGGATTTCACCGGGGAGCTGTTTTTT
CASRDRDFTGELFF
>-|TRBJ2-3|-|TRBV6-1
TGTGCCAGCTCAACCCGACCGGAAACGCAGTATTTT
CASSTRPETQYF
>TRBD1|TRBJ1-2|-|TRBV20-1
TGCAGTGCCCCAAGCCTAGGGGGCGGTTATGGCTACACCTTC
CSAPSLGGGYGYTF
>-|TRBJ1-2|-|TRBV29-1
TGCAGCGTTGGTTGGACCCCGGGGGACCACGCGCGGTATGGCTACACCTTC
CSVGWTPGDHARYGYTF
>TRBD1|TRBJ1-1|-|TRBV12-3/TRBV12-4
TGTGCCAGCCGACAGGGGACGAACACTGAAGCTTTCTTT
CASRQGTNTEAFF
>TRBD2|TRBJ2-2|few|TRBV25-1
TGTGCCAGCCGAGGACTAGCGGGTCTCACCGGGGAGCTGTTTTTT
CASRGLAGLTGELFF
>TRBD1|TRBJ2-1|few|TRBV11-2
TGTGCCAGCAGCTACGCCGGGACAGTCTACAATGAGCAGTTCTTC
CASSYAGTVYNEQFF
>-|TRBJ1-2|-|TRBV2
TGTGCCAGCAGTGACTCGGGGCAGGGCTATGGCTACACCTTC
CASSDSGQGYGYTF
>-|TRBJ1-2|many|TRBV10-3
TGTGCCATCAGTGATCAGGCAGCGGATTATGGCTACACCTTC
CAISDQAADYGYTF
>TRBD1|TRBJ1-1|-|TRBV6-5
TGTGCCAGCAGTTACGGACAGGGCTTGATGAACACTGAAGCTTTCTTT
CASSYGQGLMNTEAFF
>-|TRBJ2-5|-|TRBV2
TGTGCCACCACCCCCCGCGTCGAGACCCAGTACTTC
CATTPRVETQYF